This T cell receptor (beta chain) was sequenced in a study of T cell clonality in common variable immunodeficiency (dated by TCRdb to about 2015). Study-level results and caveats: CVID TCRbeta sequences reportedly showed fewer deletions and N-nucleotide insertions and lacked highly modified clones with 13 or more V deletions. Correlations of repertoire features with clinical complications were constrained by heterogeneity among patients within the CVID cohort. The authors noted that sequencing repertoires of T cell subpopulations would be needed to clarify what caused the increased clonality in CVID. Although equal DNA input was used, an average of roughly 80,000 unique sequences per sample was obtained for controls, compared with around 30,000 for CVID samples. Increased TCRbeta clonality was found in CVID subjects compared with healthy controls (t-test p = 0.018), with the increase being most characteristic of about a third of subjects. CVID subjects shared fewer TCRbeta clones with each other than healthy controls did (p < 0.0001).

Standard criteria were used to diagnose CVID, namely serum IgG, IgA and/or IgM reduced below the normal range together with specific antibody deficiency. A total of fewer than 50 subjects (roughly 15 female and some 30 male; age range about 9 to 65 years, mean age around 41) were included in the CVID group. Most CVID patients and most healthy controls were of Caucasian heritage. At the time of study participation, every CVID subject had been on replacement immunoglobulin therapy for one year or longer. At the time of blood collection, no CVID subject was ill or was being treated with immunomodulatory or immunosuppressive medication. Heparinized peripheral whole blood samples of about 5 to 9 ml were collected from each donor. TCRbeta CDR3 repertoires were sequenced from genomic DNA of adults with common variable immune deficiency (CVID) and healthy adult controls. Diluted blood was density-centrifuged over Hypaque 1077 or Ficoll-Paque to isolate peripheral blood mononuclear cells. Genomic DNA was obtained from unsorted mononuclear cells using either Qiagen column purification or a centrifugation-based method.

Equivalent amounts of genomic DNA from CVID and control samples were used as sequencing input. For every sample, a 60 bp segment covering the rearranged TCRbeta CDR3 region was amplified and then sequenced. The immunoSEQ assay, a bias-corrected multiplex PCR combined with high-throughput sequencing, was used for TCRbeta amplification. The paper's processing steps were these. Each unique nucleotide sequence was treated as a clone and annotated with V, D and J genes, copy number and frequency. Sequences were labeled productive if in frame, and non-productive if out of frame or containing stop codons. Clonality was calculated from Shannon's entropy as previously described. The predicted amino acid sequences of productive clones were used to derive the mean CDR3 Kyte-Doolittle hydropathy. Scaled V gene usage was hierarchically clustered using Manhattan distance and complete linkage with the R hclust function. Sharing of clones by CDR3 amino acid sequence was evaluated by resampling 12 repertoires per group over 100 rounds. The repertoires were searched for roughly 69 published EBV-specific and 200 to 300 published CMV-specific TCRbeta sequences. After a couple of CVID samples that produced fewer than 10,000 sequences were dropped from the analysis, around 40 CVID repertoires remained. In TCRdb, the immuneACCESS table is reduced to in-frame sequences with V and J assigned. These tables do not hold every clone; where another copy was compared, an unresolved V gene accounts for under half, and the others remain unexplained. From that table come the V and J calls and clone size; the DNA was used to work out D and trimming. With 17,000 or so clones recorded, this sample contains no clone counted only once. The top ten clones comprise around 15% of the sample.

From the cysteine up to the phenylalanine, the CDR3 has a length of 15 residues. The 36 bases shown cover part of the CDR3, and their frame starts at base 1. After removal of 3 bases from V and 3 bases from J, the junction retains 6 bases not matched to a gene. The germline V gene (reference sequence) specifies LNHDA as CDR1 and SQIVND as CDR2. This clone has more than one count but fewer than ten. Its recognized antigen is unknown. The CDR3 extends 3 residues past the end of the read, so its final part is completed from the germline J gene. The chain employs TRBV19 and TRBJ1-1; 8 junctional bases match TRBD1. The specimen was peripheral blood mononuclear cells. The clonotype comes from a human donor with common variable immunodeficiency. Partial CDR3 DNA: TGTGCCAGTAGTATTCAGGGGGCGAGGGACACTGAA. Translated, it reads CASSIQGARDTE. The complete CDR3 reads CASSIQGARDTEAFF.